Listed below are T cell receptor beta chains from one sample, sequenced in a study of spatial heterogeneity in lung cancer. TCRdb re-called the 5' RACE reads through MiXCR, storing one row per CDR3 protein. The sample includes nearly 80,000 distinct CDR3 sequences, 8% of them seen just once. The sample was PBMCs, taken at surgery. The receptor source for this set is a male donor with early-stage non-small cell lung cancer. Both conserved end residues are part of each CDR3. A D gene is named only where the DNA matches it firmly.

CASSLEGQGNSAFF TRBD1 TRBV5-1
CASSRGANQPQHF - TRBV5-1
CASSHGLAGGYEQFF TRBD2 TRBV3-1
CASQRDKNTEAFF - TRBV18
CASGSQPAKTEAFF - TRBV12-5
CASSSPPLGNTIYF - TRBV12-3/TRBV12-4
CASRTSGRGSYNEQFF TRBD2 TRBV19
CASSPGPTYEQYF - TRBV14
CASSPQGRRTEAFF - TRBV7-2
CASSLYEVSYNEQFF - TRBV7-7
CASSLEEGRGIQYF - TRBV5-1
CASSPFNRTGSGYTF - TRBV9
CASSQQGLGTGELFF - TRBV7-7
CAWSWPVSTDTQYF - TRBV30
CAVATNEKLFF - TRBV29-1
CATSGGLAGVYEQFF TRBD2 TRBV24-1
CATSAPYSLEQYF - TRBV24-1
CASSIGRGDEAFF - TRBV5-1
CASNFANTGELFF - TRBV12-3/TRBV12-4
CASSPGTKSSEQYF TRBD2 TRBV7-9
CASSQLGTTTDTQYF TRBD2 TRBV6-5
CASTPLVDDTGELFF - TRBV7-6
CASSFVDTNEQFF - TRBV27
CASSPFGLAGETQYF TRBD2 TRBV7-2
CSVLTGPYNEQFF - TRBV29-1
CASSLVQGAMGEQYF TRBD1 TRBV7-6
CASSTRGTSTDTQYF - TRBV12-3/TRBV12-4
CSVYDPGTGKLFF - TRBV29-1
CASSAGTGNYEQYF TRBD1 TRBV11-2
CSALGTVENIQYF TRBD1 TRBV20-1
CSLPTSGRANEQFF TRBD2 TRBV29-1
CASSFWAGYDEKLFF - TRBV7-9
CASSIYSSLNRGYTF - TRBV19
CASSDSSYTDTQYF - TRBV2
CARAGTVFNSPLHF TRBD1 TRBV9